This TCR beta chain originates from a study of T cell changes during pregnancy in multiple sclerosis (dated by TCRdb to about 2019). Broadly, across the study: In women with multiple sclerosis, the researchers looked at how the T cell repertoire shifted as pregnancy progressed.

About this clone itself: Its antigen remains undetermined. Nothing much larger sits one base from this clone, and base qualities are not available.

Libraries were prepared through the immunoSEQ multiplex PCR assay. TCRdb re-hosts the immuneACCESS table, in-frame sequences only. Its copies lack some clones; in the studies checked, an unresolved V gene accounts for under half of them, and the cause for the rest is not known. The sample yields about 41,000 clones; 90% were counted once. The leading ten clones occupy 10% of the sample. From the cysteine through the phenylalanine, the CDR3 covers 14 amino acids. This entry keeps only the CDR3 DNA: 42 bases, framed from base 1. CDR1 and CDR2 are read off the germline V gene (reference sequence) as MNHEY and SMNVEV. From V the trimming removes 2 bases and from J it removes 5 bases, while the gene matches leave 3 bases of the junction unaccounted for.

This sequence originates from a female donor with multiple sclerosis, enrolled in a pregnancy study. This specimen was CD8+ T cells from peripheral blood mononuclear cells, taken in the first trimester of pregnancy. The chain employs TRBV27 and TRBJ2-1, with 7 bases in between that match TRBD1. The DNA is TGTGCCAGCAGTTTAGCTAGGGGGCACAATGAGCAGTTCTTC. Its protein is CASSLARGHNEQFF.